This T cell receptor beta chain originates from a study of cytomegalovirus exposure and HLA in healthy donors. General study findings and limits: The study found most TCR sequences rare, yet found some public TCRs in many donors.

Primers included in the PCR were 60 Vbeta and 13 Jbeta primers. In the authors' workflow: Around 9.9 million shared chains were among the approximately 80 million unique TCR beta chains that a later analysis counted. TCRdb's copy holds only in-frame clones and misses some; the assay was immunoSEQ multiplex PCR. That table supplies the V and J calls and clone size; D and trimming were determined from the DNA. The repertoire holds roughly 120,000 clones, with approximately 77% as singletons. V lost 4 bases and J lost 6, with 16 bases in between. CDR3 length: 15 amino acids. Per the germline V gene, CDR1 is SGHVS and CDR2 is FNYEAQ. As to this clone: The antigen is not known.

Sequenced material: PBMCs. This chain links TRBV7-6 with TRBJ2-1; a weak D match, TRBD2 (7 bases). The receptor's source is a man in his forties or fifties in good health and CMV-seropositive. DNA of the CDR3: TGTGCCAGCAGCTCGGGGGGCCCTGGGGTCAATGAGCAGTTCTTC. As protein: CASSSGGPGVNEQFF.